The entry below describes one T cell receptor (beta chain). Its antigen remains unknown. Germline lookup yields CDR1 SGHRS and CDR2 YFSETQ. Trimming cost V 0 bases and J 3 bases; bases outside gene matches: 4. The CDR3 spans 15 residues. Some clones are missing from TCRdb's copy, which holds only in-frame ones; the method was immunoSEQ multiplex PCR. The sample has about 1 million clones, 65% to 80% seen once. This sample was taken from a study of shared clonotypes between healthy human individuals. Findings of the study overall: Rarefaction showed that sequencing of sorted subsets was incomplete (despite large depth). Clonotypes which were not shared had lower generation probabilities than clonotypes that all four donors shared.

This TCR came from a man between 18 and 35 years old in good health. The source material was memory CD4+ T cells sorted from blood. Subset specified: CD45RA-negative fraction. The chain is built from TRBV5-1 and TRBJ2-5; 8 bases line up with TRBD2. The CDR3 sequence is CASSLAVAGKETQYF. The CDR3 coding sequence is TGCGCCAGCAGCTTGGCGGTAGCGGGGAAAGAGACCCAGTACTTC.